The next 13 T cell receptor beta chains were all read from a single sample in a study of shared T cell receptors in the human thymus. TCRdb keeps only in-frame clones here, not all; method: immunoSEQ multiplex PCR. The table records hundreds of thousands of clones, 88% of them present only once. These same records also appear under a second study, on human thymus T cells.

Specimen: thymocytes. The receptors originated from a boy less than two years old with a congenital heart defect.

CDR3 region: CASSLERGKNTEAFF. The CDR3 DNA reads as TGTGCCAGCAGCTTAGAACGGGGGAAGAACACTGAAGCTTTCTTT. V and J are TRBV7-9 and TRBJ1-1; a possible D gene is TRBD1 (5 bases). The CDR3 is 15 amino acids. Between the trimmed V and J ends, which lost 1 base and 1 base, there was a span of 10 bases. The germline CDR1 and CDR2 sequences are SEHNR and FQNEAQ (reference sequence).

This clone was seen a handful of times. The CDR3 DNA reads TGTGCCAGCAGTGAACGACCGACAGGGGCTGGGGCCAACGTCCTGACTTTC. Translated: CASSERPTGAGANVLTF. This chain links TRBV6-4 with TRBJ2-6; 8 bases align to TRBD1. This CDR3 is 17 amino acids long. The junction had 6 bases not matched to a gene; V was cut back by 3 bases and J by 2 bases. In germline, CDR1 is MRHNA, CDR2 SNTAGT.

The V and J genes are TRBV18 and TRBJ1-2; 8 nucleotides agree with TRBD1. CDR1 KGHSH and CDR2 LQKENI come from the germline V gene. The CDR3 is 17 amino acids. J lost 0 bases, V lost 0 bases, and 6 bases had no gene match. The CDR3 here is CASSPPGQAASNYGYTF. The CDR3 DNA sequence: TGTGCCAGCTCACCACCGGGACAGGCGGCTTCTAACTATGGCTACACCTTC.

This clone has a handful of counts. The CDR3 sequence: CASSVGGTDTQYF. In nucleotides, the CDR3 is TGTGCCAGCAGTGTGGGGGGGACAGATACGCAGTATTTT. This chain links TRBV25-1 with TRBJ2-3, with 7 bases aligning to TRBD2. Germline CDR1 MGHDK, CDR2 SYGVNS. The CDR3 runs to 13 residues. V was clipped by 4 bases and J by 3 bases; unmatched bases: 1.

The chain links TRBV7-2 to TRBJ2-3; D might be TRBD1 (6 bases). The CDR3 has 16 amino acids. V was trimmed by 2 bases and J by 2 bases, leaving 14 bases between them. Looked up from germline, CDR1 is SGHTA and CDR2 is FQGNSA. CDR3 bases: TGTGCCAGCAGCTTATCGGACAGTGGGCCCACAGATACGCAGTATTTT. Amino acids: CASSLSDSGPTDTQYF.

The genes are TRBV29-1 and TRBJ1-1; 10 positions agree with TRBD1. CDR3 length: 15 amino acids. The V gene's germline CDR1 is SQVTM and CDR2 ANQGSEA. Unmatched junction bases numbered 4, after V lost 3 bases and J lost 0 bases. Here the CDR3 reads CSVETGGRLNTEAFF. Written as DNA, the CDR3 is TGCAGCGTTGAGACAGGGGGCCGACTGAACACTGAAGCTTTCTTT.

The chain is built from TRBV27 and TRBJ1-4; 9 bases match TRBD1. The V and J ends lost 8 bases and 8 bases, in that order; junction bases with no gene match: 12. Germline CDR1 MNHEY, CDR2 SMNVEV (reference sequence). There are 15 residues in the CDR3. CDR3 amino acids: CASSLGGQGNEKLFF. The CDR3 DNA follows: TGTGCCAGCTCCCTAGGGGGACAGGGAAACGAAAAACTGTTTTTT.

This chain links TRBV7-9 with TRBJ2-2; 8 nucleotides agree with TRBD1. V lost 0 bases, J lost 0 bases, and 6 bases stayed unmatched. CDR3 length equals 18 residues. Germline assignment: CDR1 SEHNR and CDR2 FQNEAQ (reference sequence). In DNA form, the CDR3 reads TGTGCCAGCAGCTTAGCGGCGGGACAGGCCCCGAACACCGGGGAGCTGTTTTTT. Protein sequence: CASSLAAGQAPNTGELFF.

This chain links TRBV18 with TRBJ2-5; TRBD1 is a possible D gene (6 bases). This CDR3 is 14 amino acids long. Germline values: CDR1 KGHSH, CDR2 LQKENI. Trimming removed 4 bases from V and 1 base from J, with 10 bases in between. Here the CDR3 DNA reads TGTGCCAGCTCACGAAAGGACAGCCAAGAGACCCAGTACTTC. Translated: CASSRKDSQETQYF.

This chain links TRBV30 with TRBJ2-7, with a tentative D call TRBD2 (5 bases). V lost 3 bases and J 1 base, leaving 10 bases between the germline ends. The CDR3 is 13 amino acids. The germline V gene has CDR1 GTSNPN and CDR2 SVGIG (reference sequence). The DNA of the CDR3 is TGTGCCTGGAGAGCTAGCAGTTCCTACGAGCAGTACTTC. Amino acids: CAWRASSSYEQYF.

The V gene is TRBV4-3, the J gene TRBJ2-7; TRBD2 is a possible D gene (5 bases). V was clipped by 0 bases and J by 2 bases, with 11 bases between them. The CDR3 is 15 residues long. Germline-derived CDR1 and CDR2 are LGHNA and YSLEER. The CDR3 nucleotides are TGCGCCAGCAGCCAAGATTTGTACGGGGCCTACGAGCAGTACTTC. Translating gives CASSQDLYGAYEQYF.

V and J are TRBV29-1 and TRBJ2-1, with 8 bases aligning to TRBD1. V was clipped by 6 bases and J by 2 bases; unmatched bases: 3. Germline CDR1 is SQVTM and CDR2 is ANQGSEA. This CDR3 spans 13 amino acids. The CDR3 spells CSVGQGAYNEQFF. CDR3 nucleotide sequence: TGCAGCGTAGGACAGGGCGCCTACAATGAGCAGTTCTTC.

The chain joins TRBV18 to TRBJ2-7, with D perhaps matching TRBD1 (5 bases). V lost 0 bases, J lost 0 bases, and 12 bases lay in between. Germline loops: CDR1 KGHSH, CDR2 LQKENI. The CDR3 is 16 amino acids. The CDR3 region is CASSPPTDFSSYEQYF. CDR3 in DNA: TGTGCCAGCTCACCACCGACAGACTTTAGCTCCTACGAGCAGTACTTC. Full variable domain (rest looked up from reference TRBV18 and TRBJ2-7): NAGVMQNPRHLVRRRGQEARLRCSPMKGHSHVYWYRQLPEEGLKFMVYLQKENIIDESGMPKERFSAEFPKEGPSILRIQQVVRGDSAAYFCASSPPTDFSSYEQYFGPGTRLTVT.